The 20 T cell receptor beta chains given below trace back to one sample, sequenced in a study of identical twins. MiXCR, applied by TCRdb to the 5' RACE reads, yields one record per CDR3 protein. The sample has roughly 1,500,000 distinct CDR3 sequences, around 33% seen once. Sample: cord blood. All receptors derive from a newborn girl in good health.

This clonotype occurred a few times. The chain recombines TRBV28 with TRBJ2-1, with 10 bases aligning to TRBD2. CDR3 size: 16 residues. Germline CDR1 and CDR2: MDHEN and SYDVKM. The V and J ends lost 4 bases and 9 bases, in that order; junction bases with no gene match: 12. Here the CDR3 reads CASSSNPAGGPSEQFF. The CDR3 DNA follows: TGTGCCAGCAGTTCCAACCCAGCGGGAGGGCCAAGTGAGCAGTTCTTC.

The chain couples TRBV9 to TRBJ1-1; 8 bases agree with TRBD1. Germline CDR1 and CDR2: SGDLS and YYNGEE. CDR3 size: 16 residues. Unmatched junction bases numbered 9, after V lost 4 bases and J lost 1 base. The CDR3 region has the DNA TGTGCCAGCAGCCCCTGGCAGGGGGCTCGGAACACTGAAGCTTTCTTT. Amino acids: CASSPWQGARNTEAFF.

The rearrangement uses TRBV5-1 and TRBJ2-5, with 12 bases aligning to TRBD2. Trimming cost V 0 bases and J 13 bases; bases outside gene matches: 13. The CDR3 is 16 amino acids. The germline CDR1 and CDR2 sequences are SGHRS and YFSETQ. Written as DNA, the CDR3 is TGCGCCAGCAGCTTGGGACTAGCGGGGGATAACTACGAGCGGTACTTC. This gives the protein CASSLGLAGDNYERYF. Full variable domain (remainder filled in from reference TRBV5-1 and TRBJ2-5): KAGVTQTPRYLIKTRGQQVTLSCSPISGHRSVSWYQQTPGQGLQFLFEYFSETQRNKGNFPGRFSGRQFSNSRSEMNVSTLELGDSALYLCASSLGLAGDNYERYFGPGTRLLVL.

This clonotype was seen once. The V gene is TRBV29-1, the J gene TRBJ1-1, with D tentatively TRBD1 (6 bases). Germline lookup yields CDR1 SQVTM and CDR2 ANQGSEA. Trimming pared 3 bases from V and 0 bases from J, leaving 14 bases between. This CDR3 contains 15 residues. CDR3 amino acids: CSVEGWGAMNTEAFF. Written as DNA, the CDR3 is TGCAGCGTTGAGGGGTGGGGGGCCATGAACACTGAAGCTTTCTTT.

The chain carries TRBV28 and TRBJ2-4, with no clear D. Germline CDR1 reads MDHEN; CDR2 reads SYDVKM. V was trimmed by 4 bases and J by 1 base, leaving 11 bases between them. This CDR3 has 15 amino acids. The DNA of the CDR3 is TGTGCCAGCAGTTCCCCCGCCGGGGCCAAAAACATTCAGTACTTC. Translation: CASSSPAGAKNIQYF.

This clonotype was seen at least ten times. The J gene is TRBJ2-3, the V gene TRBV4-2; 8 bases fit TRBD2. V was clipped by 0 bases and J by 3 bases; unmatched bases: 5. Germline V gene sequence: CDR1 LGHNA, CDR2 YNFKEQ. The CDR3 spans 16 residues. This chain's CDR3 is CASSQDNGLATDTQYF. Here the CDR3 DNA reads TGTGCCAGCAGCCAAGATAACGGACTAGCTACAGATACGCAGTATTTT.

The chain combines TRBV3-1 with TRBJ2-1; tentative D call: TRBD2 (5 bases). The CDR3 loop spans 14 amino acids. V lost 4 bases, J lost 6 bases, and 13 bases lay in between. Germline values: CDR1 LGHDT, CDR2 YNNKEL (reference sequence). CDR3 loop: CASSLSLSVNEQFF. DNA of the CDR3: TGTGCCAGCAGCCTTTCCCTTAGCGTCAATGAGCAGTTCTTC.

This clonotype turned up a few times. V usage is TRBV20-1 and J usage is TRBJ1-4, with D unclear. The ends were cut back, 3 bases at V and 8 bases at J, with 4 bases in the middle. This CDR3 has 10 amino acids. Germline V gene lookup returns CDR1 DFQATT and CDR2 SNEGSKA (reference sequence). CDR3 residues: CSASAEKLFF. For the CDR3, the DNA is TGCAGTGCTAGTGCCGAAAAACTGTTTTTT.

This clonotype has only a few counts. The V gene is TRBV20-1, the J gene TRBJ2-7, with 8 bases fitting TRBD2. CDR3 length: 14 residues. CDR1 and CDR2 (germline): DFQATT, SNEGSKA (reference sequence). J gave up 5 bases and V 6 bases, and 12 bases lay outside the gene matches. CDR3 coding DNA: TGCAGTGCCCTTAGGACTAGCACTTTCAACGAGCAGTACTTC. The encoded protein is CSALRTSTFNEQYF.

This clonotype was observed once. The chain is built from TRBV11-1 and TRBJ1-1, with TRBD1 as a possible D gene (5 bases). The ends were cut back, 3 bases at V and 0 bases at J, with 14 bases in the middle. Germline lookup yields CDR1 SGHAT and CDR2 FQDESV (reference sequence). The CDR3 has 16 amino acids. CDR3 nucleotide sequence: TGTGCCAGCAGCTTCGGGACTTCCTCGTTGAACACTGAAGCTTTCTTT. Translation: CASSFGTSSLNTEAFF.

This clonotype was picked up a small number of times. The chain is built from TRBV14 and TRBJ2-3; 8 nucleotides agree with TRBD2. Germline CDR1 is SGHDN and CDR2 is FVKESK. This CDR3 contains 16 residues. Trimming at V came to 0 bases and at J to 7 bases, leaving 9 bases not matched to a gene. Here the CDR3 DNA reads TGTGCCAGCAGCCAAGATGTCAGCGGGGGCCGGAATACGCAGTATTTT. Its translation: CASSQDVSGGRNTQYF.

This rearrangement joins TRBV5-6 to TRBJ2-1; the D gene is possibly TRBD2 (5 bases). The DNA matches TRBJ2-7 better at its end, which makes the J call doubtful. The CDR3 covers 15 residues. CDR1 is SGHDT and CDR2 is YYEEEE in the germline V gene. The CDR3 here is CASSLDREPYNEQYF. In nucleotides, the CDR3 is TGTGCCAGCAGCTTGGACCGGGAACCCTACAATGAGCAGTACTTC.

J is TRBJ2-1 and V is TRBV7-8, with D hard to call. Germline CDR1 SGHVS, CDR2 FQNEAQ. CDR3 length: 17 residues. Between the trimmed V and J ends, which lost 1 base and 0 bases, there was a span of 13 bases. The CDR3 DNA follows: TGTGCCAGCAGCTTAGAGTTTCGAGGTAGCTCCTACAATGAGCAGTTCTTC. As protein: CASSLEFRGSSYNEQFF.

This chain connects TRBV20-1 to TRBJ2-7, with 7 bases lining up with TRBD1. The J call may be mistaken, given a closer DNA end match to TRBJ2-5. CDR3 size: 14 residues. Germline V gene data show CDR1 as DFQATT and CDR2 as SNEGSKA (reference sequence). CDR3: CSASTGLTQETQYF. The CDR3 coding sequence is TGCAGTGCTTCGACAGGGCTTACTCAAGAGACCCAGTACTTC.

This clonotype was detected many times. The chain has TRBV5-1 and TRBJ2-1; 10 bases are a match to TRBD2. CDR1 is SGHRS and CDR2 is YFSETQ in the germline V gene. Losses at the gene ends were 0 bases for V and 2 bases for J; bases not matched to a gene: 2. The CDR3 is 16 residues long. DNA of the CDR3: TGCGCCAGCAGCTTGGCCGGGACTAGCGCCTACAATGAGCAGTTCTTC. It yields the protein CASSLAGTSAYNEQFF.

This chain connects TRBV10-1 to TRBJ1-1, with 7 bases aligning to TRBD1. With V trimmed by 3 bases and J by 4 bases, 8 bases remained unmatched. The CDR3 is made up of 15 amino acids. Germline assignment: CDR1 WNHNN and CDR2 SYGVQD (reference sequence). This CDR3 is CASSELQTGSTEAFF. The CDR3 DNA reads as TGCGCCAGCAGTGAACTTCAGACAGGGAGCACTGAAGCTTTCTTT.

The rearrangement links TRBV4-1 to TRBJ2-3, with 7 bases aligning to TRBD2. Germline V lookup: CDR1 MGHRA, CDR2 YSYEKL. CDR3 size: 17 residues. With 1 base clipped from V and 0 bases from J, the junction kept 7 bases outside the gene matches. CDR3 sequence reads: CASSQVPLALSTDTQYF. The CDR3 region has the DNA TGCGCCAGCAGCCAAGTCCCACTAGCGCTAAGCACAGATACGCAGTATTTT.

This clonotype was recorded a few times. V is TRBV20-1 and J is TRBJ1-2, with a possible D match to TRBD1 (6 bases). The CDR3 runs to 14 residues. The V gene lost 5 bases and the J gene lost 0 bases, with 13 bases spanning the gap. Germline values: CDR1 DFQATT, CDR2 SNEGSKA (reference sequence). The CDR3 region has the DNA TGCAGTGCTTCCCGGGACACCCCTAACTATGGCTACACCTTC. This encodes CSASRDTPNYGYTF.

V and J are TRBV7-9 and TRBJ1-1; no reliable D call. V was clipped by 6 bases and J by 5 bases, with 16 bases between them. This CDR3 region has 14 residues. CDR1 is SEHNR and CDR2 is FQNEAQ in the germline V gene (reference sequence). CDR3 coding DNA: TGTGCCAGCAGGGCGTTCCACCTGGGGACTGAAGCTTTCTTT. This translates into CASRAFHLGTEAFF.

This sequence joins TRBV15 and TRBJ1-2; tentatively, D is TRBD1 (5 bases). The ends were cut back, 5 bases at V and 1 base at J, with 11 bases in the middle. The germline V gene has CDR1 LNHNV and CDR2 YYDKDF (reference sequence). The CDR3 has 14 amino acids. CDR3 nucleotide sequence: TGTGCCACCAGCCCGGGACTTTATAACTATGGCTACACCTTC. It codes for CATSPGLYNYGYTF.